Sequencing of this T cell receptor beta chain was carried out in a study of OX40 agonist ivuxolimab in advanced cancers. Study details: Patients were infused with ivuxolimab every 2 weeks at 0.01 to 10 mg/kg. The group had a mean age of roughly 65 years, ranged from about 20 to 79, and was 82.7% male. Study-level points and caveats: Partial responders treated at 0.1-3.0 mg/kg exhibited clonal expansion among the lowest measured. Low normalized T-cell clonal expansion was also seen in some nonresponders.

Germline lookup yields CDR1 KGHSH and CDR2 LQKENI. V lost 3 bases, J lost 3 bases, and 15 bases lay in between. This CDR3 has 16 residues. Generated by immunoSEQ multiplex PCR, the TCRdb table keeps only in-frame clones and is missing some. The sample records 50,000 or so clones, 60% to 80% being singletons. Notes on this clone: The antigen is not known.

The sequence was obtained from an adult with an advanced solid tumor such as melanoma, head and neck, liver or kidney cancer. This sample comprised CD4+ or CD8+ T cells sorted from blood, obtained in a trial of the OX40 agonist ivuxolimab. V gene TRBV18 combines with J gene TRBJ2-1, with D possibly matching TRBD1 (5 bases). In DNA, the CDR3 is TGTGCCAGCTCACCGGAAGGGGATCGTTTCTACAATGAGCAGTTCTTC. Translation gives CASSPEGDRFYNEQFF.